The clone carrying this T cell receptor (beta chain) appeared many times. Its target is unknown. This specimen belongs to a study of neurological immune-mediated disorders. Study observations and caveats: The most TCR clonal expansion was seen in HTLV-1-associated myelopathy, whereas the least was seen in multiple sclerosis, below the level in healthy controls.

By 5'RACE with 10-nucleotide random UMIs, the cDNA was made. TCRdb re-called the 5' RACE reads through MiXCR, storing one row per CDR3 protein. This sample yields some 57,000 distinct CDR3 sequences, of which under 5% are seen a single time; less than 4% belongs to the top ten. The CDR3 has 16 residues. CDR1 is SGHRS, CDR2 YFSETQ, per germline. V was pared by 0 bases and J by 0 bases, with 10 bases between. Sequencing was performed on PBMCs. The gene calls are TRBV5-1 and TRBJ1-3; D is uncertain. The TCR comes from a woman aged 45-60 years with multiple sclerosis. This CDR3 reads CASSLAPRPSGNTIYF. CDR3 coding DNA: TGCGCCAGCAGCTTGGCCCCGCGGCCCTCTGGAAACACCATATATTTT.